The source of this TCR beta chain is a study of T cells in Graves' hyperthyroidism and ophthalmopathy. Study results and caveats: In blood, most of the thyroid clonotypes expanded above 0.001 were also present. Ophthalmopathy was identified by the model a median approximately 6.9 months ahead of onset.

In germline, CDR1 is DFQATT, CDR2 SNEGSKA (reference sequence). This CDR3 contains 16 residues. Losses at the gene ends were 3 bases for V and 0 bases for J; bases not matched to a gene: 6. TCR beta CDR3 regions were amplified from RNA transcripts. RT-PCR in the first round (using the HTBI primer set) targeted the TCR CDR3. A single record per CDR3 protein comes from TCRdb applying MiXCR to the multiplex PCR reads. Here the sample spans around 420,000 distinct CDR3 sequences, about a sixth being singletons. A note on this clonotype: No antigen is known for it.

Stable Graves' hyperthyroidism meant no ophthalmopathy progression within 18 months. Extraction of PBMCs used 8.5 to 10 ml of fresh peripheral blood. The V call is TRBV20-1, the J call TRBJ2-3; 10 bases are a match to TRBD2. Sequenced material: blood. This clonotype originated in a woman between 18 and 29 years old with Graves' hyperthyroidism. The CDR3 nucleotides are TGCAGTGCTAGTAGGACTAGCGGTTCTAGCACAGATACGCAGTATTTT. Encoded protein: CSASRTSGSSTDTQYF.